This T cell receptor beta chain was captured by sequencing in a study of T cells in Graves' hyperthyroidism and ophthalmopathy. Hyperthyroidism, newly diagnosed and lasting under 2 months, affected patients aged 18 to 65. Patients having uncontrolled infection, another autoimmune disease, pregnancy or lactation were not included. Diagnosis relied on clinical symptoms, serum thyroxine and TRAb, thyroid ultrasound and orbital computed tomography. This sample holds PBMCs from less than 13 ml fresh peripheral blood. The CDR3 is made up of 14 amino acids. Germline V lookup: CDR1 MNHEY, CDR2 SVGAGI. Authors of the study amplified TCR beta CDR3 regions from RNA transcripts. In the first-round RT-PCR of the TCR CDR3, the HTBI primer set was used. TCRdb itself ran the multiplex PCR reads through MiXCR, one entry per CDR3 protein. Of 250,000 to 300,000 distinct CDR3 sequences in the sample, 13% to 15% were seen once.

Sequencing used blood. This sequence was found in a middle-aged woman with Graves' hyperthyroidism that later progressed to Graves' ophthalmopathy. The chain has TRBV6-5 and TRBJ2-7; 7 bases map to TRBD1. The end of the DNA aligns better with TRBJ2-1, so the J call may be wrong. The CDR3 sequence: CASSFAGGPYEQFF. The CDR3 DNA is TGTGCCAGCAGTTTTGCAGGGGGTCCCTACGAGCAGTTCTTC.